The clone carrying this T cell receptor beta chain occurred a few times. No antigen is known for it. Sequenced by immunoSEQ multiplex PCR; TCRdb stores in-frame clones only, minus some. Among roughly 110,000 clones listed, roughly two thirds were seen once. The sample belongs to a study of shared clonotypes between healthy human individuals. Overall study findings and caveats: Naive subsets generally exceeded memory subsets in estimated richness.

V was clipped by 4 bases and J by 1 base; unmatched bases: 10. The CDR3 consists of 18 residues. Germline loops: CDR1 SGDLS, CDR2 YYNGEE. The material sequenced was memory CD8+ T cells sorted from blood. Documented subset: CD45RO+ cells pooled with CCR7-negative TemRA cells. V gene TRBV9 combines with J gene TRBJ2-1; TRBD2 matches at 11 bases. This TCR came from a young woman in good health. The CDR3 bases are TGTGCCAGCAGCTTTCCTTCGACTAGCGGGGCATCCTACAATGAGCAGTTCTTC. Its protein product is CASSFPSTSGASYNEQFF.